One sample yielded the 10 T cell receptor beta chains listed below, sequenced in a study of glioma-infiltrating T cells. The iRepertoire nested amplicon-rescue multiplex PCR amplified TCR alpha and beta CDR3s from RNA. Each CDR3 protein is one row after TCRdb ran MiXCR on the multiplex PCR reads. The sample holds 150,000 or so distinct CDR3 sequences, about 39% seen once. Sequences were obtained from glioma tissue, nonneoplastic brain tissue, or PBMCs (not recorded which). These receptors came from a human donor with low-grade glioma or glioblastoma, undergoing nonglioma brain surgery, or in good health (not recorded which).

A remark on this clonotype: At one end, the junction sequence differs from germline, possibly due to a read error. The rearrangement joins TRBV6-6 to TRBJ2-5; D is unresolved. The CDR3 sequence is 16 residues long. The germline gives CDR1 MNHNY, CDR2 SVGAGI (reference sequence). The CDR3 region has the DNA TGTGCCAGCAGTTACTCGCTAGTATTTGCCCAAGGGACCCAGTACTTC. Protein: CASSYSLVFAQGTQYF.

V is TRBV7-2 and J is TRBJ1-5; 8 nucleotides line up with TRBD1. The CDR3 has 15 amino acids. CDR1 and CDR2 from the germline V gene are SGHTA and FQGNSA. Trimming cost V 6 bases and J 7 bases; bases outside gene matches: 11. The CDR3 bases are TGTGCCAGCAGTCGGAACGGACAGGGACGGCAGCCCCAGCATTTT. Protein product: CASSRNGQGRQPQHF. The whole variable domain, filled in from reference TRBV7-2 and TRBJ1-5, reads GAGVSQSPSNKVTEKGKDVELRCDPISGHTALYWYRQSLGQGLEFLIYFQGNSAPDKSGLPSDRFSAERTGGSVSTLTIQRTQQEDSAVYLCASSRNGQGRQPQHFGDGTRLSIL.

This clonotype appeared many times. The chain employs TRBV20-1 and TRBJ2-3; a possible D gene is TRBD1 (6 bases). Per the germline V gene, CDR1 is DFQATT and CDR2 is SNEGSKA (reference sequence). The length of the CDR3 is 13 residues. V dropped 6 bases and J dropped 0 bases, with 10 bases sitting between them. CDR3 protein: CSATTGSTDTQYF. For the CDR3, the DNA is TGCAGTGCCACCACAGGGAGCACAGATACGCAGTATTTT.

This clonotype was recorded a few times. The gene calls are TRBV29-1 and TRBJ2-5; 7 bases map to TRBD1. Trimming at V came to 6 bases and at J to 1 base, leaving 2 bases not matched to a gene. Looked up from germline, CDR1 is SQVTM and CDR2 is ANQGSEA. This CDR3 spans 12 amino acids. CDR3 nucleotides: TGCAGCGTAGGGACAGCCCAAGAGACCCAGTACTTC. Its translation: CSVGTAQETQYF. Together with reference TRBV29-1 and TRBJ2-5, the CDR3 gives the full variable domain: SAVISQKPSRDICQRGTSLTIQCQVDSQVTMMFWYRQQPGQSLTLIATANQGSEATYESGFVIDKFPISRPNLTFSTLTVSNMSPEDSSIYLCSVGTAQETQYFGPGTRLLVL.

The chain links TRBV20-1 to TRBJ1-1; the match to TRBD1 covers 7 bases. CDR1 and CDR2 (germline): DFQATT, SNEGSKA (reference sequence). Trimming at V came to 5 bases and at J to 2 bases, leaving 20 bases not matched to a gene. The CDR3 sequence is 18 residues long. The DNA for the CDR3 is TGCAGTGCTCGCGCGATCAATAACAGGGGAGGGAAAAACACTGAAGCTTTCTTT. This encodes CSARAINNRGGKNTEAFF.

V usage is TRBV6-6 and J usage is TRBJ1-1; 7 nucleotides align to TRBD1. This CDR3 has 12 amino acids. Germline V CDR1 and CDR2: MNHNY, SVGAGI (reference sequence). V dropped 4 bases and J dropped 8; count of bases not matched to a gene: 4. DNA of the CDR3: TGTGCCAGCAGTTCGCCGGGACAGGAAGCTTTCTTT. Amino acids: CASSSPGQEAFF.

This chain uses TRBV29-1 with TRBJ2-3; D remains ambiguous. Trimming stripped 1 base from V and 4 bases from J, with 3 bases between. The CDR3 length is 11 residues. The germline V gene encodes CDR1 SQVTM and CDR2 ANQGSEA. The CDR3 sequence is CSVEGADTQYF. The CDR3 bases are TGCAGCGTTGAAGGGGCAGATACGCAGTATTTT.

This clonotype showed up just a few times. At one of its ends the junction is not consistent with the germline gene, which may arise from a read error. The genes are TRBV7-7 and TRBJ2-3, with D uncertain. Germline V gene sequence: CDR1 SSHAT, CDR2 FNYEAQ (reference sequence). The CDR3 extends over 13 amino acids. This chain's CDR3 is CASSLSYTDTQYF. CDR3 coding DNA: TGTGCTAGCAGCTTATCTTACACAGATACGCAGTATTTT.

On this clonotype itself: A much larger clone is a single base away; this may be a read error. The chain employs TRBV7-2 and TRBJ2-3, with 8 bases fitting TRBD1. The V gene end was trimmed by 3 bases and the J gene end by 7 bases; junction bases not matched to a gene: 3. Germline V gives CDR1 SGHTA, CDR2 FQGNSA. The CDR3 spans 13 residues. CDR3 protein: CASSLQGAYTQYF. The CDR3 coding sequence is TGTGCCAGCAGCTTGCAGGGGGCCTATACGCAGTATTTT.

The chain recombines TRBV4-3 with TRBJ2-7; 7 bases fit TRBD1. After removal of 1 base from V and 0 bases from J, the junction contained 3 bases not matched to a gene. The CDR3 is made up of 15 amino acids. The germline gives CDR1 LGHNA, CDR2 YSLEER. CDR3 coding DNA: TGCGCCAGCAGCCAAGGCAGGGACAGCTCCTACGAGCAGTACTTC. Translated: CASSQGRDSSYEQYF.